This T cell receptor (beta chain) was sequenced in a study of control samples from healthy donors and cancer patients. TCRdb's copy holds only in-frame clones and misses some; the assay was immunoSEQ multiplex PCR. The sample carries 150,000 to 160,000 clones, roughly 93% recorded once. CDR1 is MNHEY, CDR2 SVGAGI, per germline. The CDR3 sequence is 11 residues long. Trimming pared 0 bases from V and 7 bases from J, leaving 3 bases between. The V and J genes are TRBV6-5 and TRBJ1-1; D ambiguous. The source of this sequence is a man over 45 in good health. Sequencing was performed on blood. DNA of the CDR3: TGTGCCAGCAGTTACTCTGGTGAAGCTTTCTTT. Its protein product is CASSYSGEAFF.